This T cell receptor (beta chain) is from a study of cytomegalovirus exposure and HLA in healthy donors. Primers: 60 Vbeta forward and 13 Jbeta reverse. TCRdb's copy holds only in-frame clones and misses some; the assay was immunoSEQ multiplex PCR. The sample has under 150,000 clones; approximately 72% are singletons. The germline V gene has CDR1 MGHRA and CDR2 YSYEKL. V gave up 1 base and J gave up 9 bases; unmatched junction bases: 4. The length of the CDR3 is 16 residues. The sequenced material came from PBMCs. The chain combines TRBV4-1 with TRBJ1-6, with 12 bases identical to TRBD1. The source of this sequence is a human donor in good health. The CDR3 here is CASSQGGTGGSSPLHF. The CDR3 nucleotides are TGCGCCAGCAGCCAAGGGGGGACAGGGGGCAGTTCACCCCTCCACTTT.